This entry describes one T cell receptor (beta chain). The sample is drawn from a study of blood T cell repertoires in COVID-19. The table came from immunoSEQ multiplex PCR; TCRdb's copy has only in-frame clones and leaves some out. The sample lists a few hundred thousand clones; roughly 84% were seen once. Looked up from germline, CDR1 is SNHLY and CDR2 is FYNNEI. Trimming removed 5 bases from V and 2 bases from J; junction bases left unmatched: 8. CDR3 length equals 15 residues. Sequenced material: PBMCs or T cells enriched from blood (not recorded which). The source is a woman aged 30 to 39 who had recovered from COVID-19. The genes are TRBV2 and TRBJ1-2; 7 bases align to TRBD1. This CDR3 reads CASSYNRGLNYGYTF. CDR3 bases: TGTGCCAGCAGTTACAACAGGGGTCTAAACTATGGCTACACCTTC.